The entry below gives a single T cell receptor (beta chain) sequence along with its context. The CDR3 has 14 residues. Germline V CDR1 and CDR2: MRHNA, SNTAGT. V shed 3 bases and J 6 bases; nucleotides not matched to a gene: 3. PCR primers comprised 60 Vbeta and 13 Jbeta primers. Profiled with immunoSEQ multiplex PCR; TCRdb holds only in-frame clones, not every one. The sample lists some 130,000 clones; about four fifths were seen once. The data derive from a study of cytomegalovirus exposure and HLA in healthy donors. The chain has TRBV6-4 and TRBJ2-1, with TRBD1 matching over 9 bases. Sequences were obtained from PBMCs. This clonotype was obtained from a man aged 25-45 years in good health. DNA for the CDR3: TGTGCCAGCAGTGAACAGGGGGCCAGCAATGAGCAGTTCTTC. This sequence encodes CASSEQGASNEQFF.